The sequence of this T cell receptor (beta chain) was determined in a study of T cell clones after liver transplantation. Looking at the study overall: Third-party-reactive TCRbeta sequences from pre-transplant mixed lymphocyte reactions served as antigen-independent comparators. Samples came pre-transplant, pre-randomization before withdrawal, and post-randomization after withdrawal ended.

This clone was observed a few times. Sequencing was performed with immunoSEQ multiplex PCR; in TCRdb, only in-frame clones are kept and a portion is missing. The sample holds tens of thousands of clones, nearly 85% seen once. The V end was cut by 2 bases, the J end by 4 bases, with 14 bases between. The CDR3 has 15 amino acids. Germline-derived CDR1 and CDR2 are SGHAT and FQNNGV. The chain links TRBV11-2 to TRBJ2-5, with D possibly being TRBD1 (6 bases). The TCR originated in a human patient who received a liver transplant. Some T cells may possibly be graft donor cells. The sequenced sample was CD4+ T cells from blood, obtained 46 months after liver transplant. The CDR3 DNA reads TGTGCCAGCAGCTTATCAGGGGCCAAGAGAGAGACCCAGTACTTC. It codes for CASSLSGAKRETQYF.